Listed below are T cell receptor beta chains from one sample, sequenced in a study of blood T cells in healthy people across ages. One entry per CDR3 protein, called by TCRdb with MiXCR from the 5' RACE reads. Of about 670,000 distinct CDR3 sequences listed, approximately 40% are singletons. Input material: blood. These receptors were collected from a man at least 80 years old in good health. Both conserved end residues are part of each CDR3. The order of the fields is CDR3 length, J gene, D gene, V gene, clone size, CDR3 DNA, CDR3 protein. The D gene is left open where the match is weak. Only some rows state a clone size, as once, few, many or a class for expanded clones.

len: 19; j_gene: TRBJ2-7; d_gene: TRBD2; v_gene: TRBV7-2; abundance: -; CDR3nt: TGTGCCAGCAGCTCTTCTAGCGGGGGGGCCAGGAGCTCCTACAATGAGCAGTACTTC; CDR3aa: CASSSSSGGARSSYNEQYF
len: 15; j_gene: TRBJ1-6; d_gene: -; v_gene: TRBV5-1; abundance: -; CDR3nt: TGCGCCAGCAGCTCAGGGACGGACTATAATTCACCCCTCCACTTT; CDR3aa: CASSSGTDYNSPLHF
len: 19; j_gene: TRBJ2-3; d_gene: TRBD2; v_gene: TRBV7-6; abundance: -; CDR3nt: TGTGCCAGCAGCCTGGGACTAGCGGGAGGGCCACGACAGGGAGATACGCAGTATTTT; CDR3aa: CASSLGLAGGPRQGDTQYF
len: 12; j_gene: TRBJ1-2; d_gene: -; v_gene: TRBV7-2; abundance: -; CDR3nt: TGTGCCAGCAGCCATCCATGGGGTGGCTACACCTTC; CDR3aa: CASSHPWGGYTF
len: 16; j_gene: TRBJ2-5; d_gene: -; v_gene: TRBV28; abundance: -; CDR3nt: TGTGCCAGCAGTTTAAATCCAGGGGCGAGGGCAGAGACCCAGTACTTC; CDR3aa: CASSLNPGARAETQYF
len: 16; j_gene: TRBJ2-1; d_gene: -; v_gene: TRBV5-6; abundance: few; CDR3nt: TGTGCCAGCAGCTTCCGCTCCGGGCCAGGTTACAATGAGCAGTTCTTC; CDR3aa: CASSFRSGPGYNEQFF
len: 13; j_gene: TRBJ2-1; d_gene: -; v_gene: TRBV2; abundance: -; CDR3nt: TGTGCCAGCACCCAATTAGAGAGAGGTGAGCAGTTCTTC; CDR3aa: CASTQLERGEQFF
len: 14; j_gene: TRBJ1-5; d_gene: -; v_gene: TRBV6-6; abundance: -; CDR3nt: TGTGCCAGCAGTTACTTAGGTAGCAATCAGCCCCAGCATTTT; CDR3aa: CASSYLGSNQPQHF
len: 16; j_gene: TRBJ2-1; d_gene: TRBD2; v_gene: TRBV29-1; abundance: many; CDR3nt: TGCAGCGTTGAGGTTCCCTTGCGGGAGGCTAGTGGTGAGCAGTTCTTC; CDR3aa: CSVEVPLREASGEQFF
len: 14; j_gene: TRBJ2-1; d_gene: -; v_gene: TRBV5-1; abundance: few; CDR3nt: TGCGCCAGCAGCCAACAAACAGGGAATAACGAGCAGTTCTTC; CDR3aa: CASSQQTGNNEQFF
len: 16; j_gene: TRBJ2-5; d_gene: TRBD1; v_gene: TRBV7-9; abundance: -; CDR3nt: TGTGCCAGCAGCCCCTTGGGCACAGGGGGCCAAGAGACCCAGTACTTC; CDR3aa: CASSPLGTGGQETQYF
len: 15; j_gene: TRBJ2-3; d_gene: -; v_gene: TRBV4-3; abundance: few; CDR3nt: TGCGCCAGCAGCCAAGAGGTAGCGGTCACAGATACGCAGTATTTT; CDR3aa: CASSQEVAVTDTQYF
len: 15; j_gene: TRBJ2-7; d_gene: TRBD2; v_gene: TRBV12-3/TRBV12-4; abundance: many; CDR3nt: TGTGCCAGCAGTCATGGGGGACTAGTGGGACCCGAGCAGTACTTC; CDR3aa: CASSHGGLVGPEQYF
len: 18; j_gene: TRBJ2-1; d_gene: TRBD2; v_gene: TRBV9; abundance: few; CDR3nt: TGTGCCAGCGCCCCCGGGACTAGCGGGAGACGGTTCTACAATGAGCAGTTCTTC; CDR3aa: CASAPGTSGRRFYNEQFF
len: 13; j_gene: TRBJ2-7; d_gene: -; v_gene: TRBV7-9; abundance: few; CDR3nt: TGTGCCAGCAGCCGCAGGGGCCTTTACGAGCAGTACTTC; CDR3aa: CASSRRGLYEQYF
len: 11; j_gene: TRBJ1-1; d_gene: -; v_gene: TRBV29-1; abundance: -; CDR3nt: TGCAGCGTTGATCAGAACACTGAAGCTTTCTTT; CDR3aa: CSVDQNTEAFF
len: 13; j_gene: TRBJ1-2; d_gene: TRBD1; v_gene: TRBV6-6; abundance: few; CDR3nt: TGTGCCAGCTCGGAAGACAGGGAGGATGGCTACACCTTC; CDR3aa: CASSEDREDGYTF
len: 15; j_gene: TRBJ1-5; d_gene: TRBD1; v_gene: TRBV7-9; abundance: few; CDR3nt: TGTGCCAGCAGCTTAGGCGACAGGGCAAGTCAGCCCCAGCATTTT; CDR3aa: CASSLGDRASQPQHF
len: 16; j_gene: TRBJ2-3; d_gene: -; v_gene: TRBV14; abundance: -; CDR3nt: TGTGCCAGCAGCCAAGAAGGTCTAGGGGTCGGAGATACGCAGTATTTT; CDR3aa: CASSQEGLGVGDTQYF
len: 17; j_gene: TRBJ2-7; d_gene: -; v_gene: TRBV7-6; abundance: -; CDR3nt: TGTGCCAGCAGCTTAGGGGATCCTCGTGGGGGGAGTTACGAGCAGTACTTC; CDR3aa: CASSLGDPRGGSYEQYF
len: 16; j_gene: TRBJ2-7; d_gene: -; v_gene: TRBV7-8; abundance: -; CDR3nt: TGTGCCAGCAGCTTATTGGGCGGGGCTAACTCCTACGAGCGGTACTTC; CDR3aa: CASSLLGGANSYERYF
len: 13; j_gene: TRBJ1-2; d_gene: TRBD1; v_gene: TRBV28; abundance: -; CDR3nt: TGTGCCAGCAGTATCGACAGGGCAAATGGCTACACCTTC; CDR3aa: CASSIDRANGYTF